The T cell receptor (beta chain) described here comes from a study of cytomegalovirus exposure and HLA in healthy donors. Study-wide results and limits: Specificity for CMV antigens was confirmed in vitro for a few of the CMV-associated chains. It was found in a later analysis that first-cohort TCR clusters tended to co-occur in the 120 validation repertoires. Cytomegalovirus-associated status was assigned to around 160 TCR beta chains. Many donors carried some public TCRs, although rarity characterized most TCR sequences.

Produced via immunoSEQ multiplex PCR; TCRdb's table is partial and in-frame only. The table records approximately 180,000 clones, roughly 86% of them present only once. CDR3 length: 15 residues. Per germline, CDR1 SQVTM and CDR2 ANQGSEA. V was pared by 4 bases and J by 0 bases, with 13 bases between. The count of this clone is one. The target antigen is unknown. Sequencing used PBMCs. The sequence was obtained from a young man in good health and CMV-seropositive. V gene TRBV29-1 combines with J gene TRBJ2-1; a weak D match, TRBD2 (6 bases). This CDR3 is CSVGGLPGSYNEQFF. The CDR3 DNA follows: TGCAGCGTTGGAGGACTACCTGGCTCCTACAATGAGCAGTTCTTC.